This T cell receptor (beta chain) emerged from a study of cytomegalovirus exposure and HLA in healthy donors. The PCR used 60 Vbeta and 13 Jbeta primers. Only in-frame clones appear in the TCRdb table, and some are missing; sequencing was by immunoSEQ multiplex PCR. The sample yields 130,000 to 150,000 clones, 75% to 90% seen once. Whole-study results and caveats: A reported reduction in N-insertions relative to the approximately 640-donor mean was seen in an Asian-associated ancestry cluster in a later analysis. Investigators reported over 150 TCR beta chains as tied to cytomegalovirus.

For this clone: Its antigen is currently unknown.

Source material: PBMCs. This receptor was obtained from a woman in her 30s in good health and CMV-seronegative.

CDR3 coding DNA: TGCAGCGTAGCCATACTCGGTCACAATGAGCAGTTCTTC. Protein: CSVAILGHNEQFF. J is TRBJ2-1 and V is TRBV29-1; no clear D gene. In germline, CDR1 is SQVTM, CDR2 ANQGSEA. The CDR3 sequence is 13 residues long. Trimming stripped 6 bases from V and 5 bases from J, with 14 bases between.